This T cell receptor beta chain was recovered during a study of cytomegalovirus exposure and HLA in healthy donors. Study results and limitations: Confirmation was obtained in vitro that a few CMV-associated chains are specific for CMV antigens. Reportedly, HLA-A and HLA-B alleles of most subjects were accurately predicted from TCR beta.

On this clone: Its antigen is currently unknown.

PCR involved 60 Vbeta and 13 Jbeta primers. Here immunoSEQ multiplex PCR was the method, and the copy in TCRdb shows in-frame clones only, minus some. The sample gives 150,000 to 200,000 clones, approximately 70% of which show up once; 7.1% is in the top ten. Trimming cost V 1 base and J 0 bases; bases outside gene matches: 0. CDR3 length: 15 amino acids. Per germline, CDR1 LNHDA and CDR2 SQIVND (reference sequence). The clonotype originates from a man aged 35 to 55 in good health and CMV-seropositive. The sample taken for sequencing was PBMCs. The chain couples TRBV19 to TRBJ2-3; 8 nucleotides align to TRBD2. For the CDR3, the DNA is TGTGCCAGTAGTATAGCGGGGGGGAGCACAGATACGCAGTATTTT. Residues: CASSIAGGSTDTQYF.